This record concerns one TCR beta chain sequence. Its antigen is unknown. Oncomine TCR Beta short-read sequencing was applied to DNA from cultured CD4+ T cells. Genomic DNA was drawn out of CD4+ T cells grown in culture. TCRdb recomputed calls from the PCR reads with MiXCR, one row per CDR3 protein. The table records 10,000 to 15,000 distinct CDR3 sequences, about 61% of them present only once. The data derive from a study of vaccination and CD4 T cells after COVID-19. For the study at large: Cells were stimulated with overlapping spike peptides from SARS-CoV-2, HCoV-NL63, HCoV-OC43 and HCoV-229E.

Treatment reported: 10-day PBMC culture with coronavirus spike peptide pools or control peptides (ViraFEST assay). Fresh IL-2 medium was used to replace half of the medium on days 3 and 7. Trimming took off 2 bases at V and 0 bases at J, with 11 bases between the two ends. The germline CDR1 and CDR2 sequences are LNHDA and SQIVND (reference sequence). The CDR3 consists of 16 residues. The specimen sequenced was CD4+ T cells from blood, cultured in vitro. This TCR was sampled from a human donor who had recovered from COVID-19. The chain is built from TRBV19 and TRBJ1-5, with D unresolved. CDR3 protein: CASSIKWPVSNQPQHF. Written as DNA, the CDR3 is TGTGCCAGTAGTATAAAGTGGCCCGTTAGCAATCAGCCCCAGCATTTT.